This entry describes one T cell receptor beta chain. Its antigen is not known. This sample is part of a study of cytomegalovirus exposure and HLA in healthy donors. Broader study findings: When analyzed later, a missense DCLRE1C variant was found to be linked to TCR beta V- and J-gene trimming. A few CMV-associated chains proved CMV antigen-specific in vitro.

The CDR3 extends over 16 amino acids. Trimming pared 0 bases from V and 4 bases from J, leaving 14 bases between. CDR1 and CDR2 from the germline V gene are SGHDN and FVKESK. The PCR had 60 Vbeta and 13 Jbeta primers. The method was immunoSEQ multiplex PCR; TCRdb's version includes in-frame clones alone and lacks a portion of them. The table includes 150,000 to 200,000 clones, approximately 73% detected once. V gene TRBV14 combines with J gene TRBJ2-3, with TRBD2 as a possible D gene (6 bases). The sequence came from a man aged 25-45 years in good health and CMV-seropositive. The specimen was PBMCs. CDR3 region: CASSQDAGKRADTQYF. CDR3 DNA sequence: TGTGCCAGCAGCCAAGATGCGGGGAAACGGGCAGATACGCAGTATTTT.